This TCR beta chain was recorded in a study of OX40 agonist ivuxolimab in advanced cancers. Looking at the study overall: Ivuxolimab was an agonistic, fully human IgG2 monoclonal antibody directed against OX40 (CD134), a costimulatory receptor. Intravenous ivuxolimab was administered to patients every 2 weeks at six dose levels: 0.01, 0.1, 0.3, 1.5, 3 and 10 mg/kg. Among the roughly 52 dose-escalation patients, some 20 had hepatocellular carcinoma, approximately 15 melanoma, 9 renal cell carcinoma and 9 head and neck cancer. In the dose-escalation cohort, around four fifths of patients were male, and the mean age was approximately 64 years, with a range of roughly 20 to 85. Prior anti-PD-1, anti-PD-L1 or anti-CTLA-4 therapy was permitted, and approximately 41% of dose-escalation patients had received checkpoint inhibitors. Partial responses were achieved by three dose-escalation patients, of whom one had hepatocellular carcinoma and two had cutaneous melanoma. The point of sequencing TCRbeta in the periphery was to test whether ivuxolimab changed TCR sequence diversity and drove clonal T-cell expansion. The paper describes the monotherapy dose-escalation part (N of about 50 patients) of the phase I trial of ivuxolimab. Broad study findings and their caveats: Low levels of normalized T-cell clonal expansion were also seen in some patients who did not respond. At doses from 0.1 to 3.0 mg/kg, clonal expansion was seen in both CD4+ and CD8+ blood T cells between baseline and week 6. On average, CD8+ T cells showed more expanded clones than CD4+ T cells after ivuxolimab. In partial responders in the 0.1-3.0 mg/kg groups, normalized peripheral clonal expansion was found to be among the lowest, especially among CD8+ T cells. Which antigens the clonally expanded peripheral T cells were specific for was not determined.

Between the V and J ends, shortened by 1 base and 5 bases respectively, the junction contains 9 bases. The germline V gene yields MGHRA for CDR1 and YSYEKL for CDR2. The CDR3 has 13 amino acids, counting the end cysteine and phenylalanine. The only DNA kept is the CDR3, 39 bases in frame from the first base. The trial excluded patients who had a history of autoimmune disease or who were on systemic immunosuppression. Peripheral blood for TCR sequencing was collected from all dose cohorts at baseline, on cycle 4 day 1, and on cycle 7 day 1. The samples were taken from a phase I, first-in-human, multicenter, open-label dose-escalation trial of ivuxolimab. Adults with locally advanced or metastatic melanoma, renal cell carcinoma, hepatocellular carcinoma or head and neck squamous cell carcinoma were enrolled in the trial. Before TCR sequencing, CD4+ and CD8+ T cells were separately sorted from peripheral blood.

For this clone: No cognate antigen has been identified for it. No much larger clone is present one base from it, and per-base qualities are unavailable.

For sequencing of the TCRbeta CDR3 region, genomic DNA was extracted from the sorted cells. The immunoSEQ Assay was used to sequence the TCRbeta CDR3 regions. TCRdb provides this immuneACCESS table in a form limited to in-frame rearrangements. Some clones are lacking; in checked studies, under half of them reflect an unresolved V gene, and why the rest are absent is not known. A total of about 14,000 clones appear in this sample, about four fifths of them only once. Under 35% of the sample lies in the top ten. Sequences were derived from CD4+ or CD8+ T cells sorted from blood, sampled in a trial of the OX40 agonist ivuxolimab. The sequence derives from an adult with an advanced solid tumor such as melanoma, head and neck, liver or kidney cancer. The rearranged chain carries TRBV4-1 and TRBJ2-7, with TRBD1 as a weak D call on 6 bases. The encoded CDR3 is CASSQATGHEQYF. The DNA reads TGCGCCAGCAGCCAAGCAACAGGGCACGAGCAGTACTTC.